This T cell receptor beta chain stems from a study of T cells in Graves' hyperthyroidism and ophthalmopathy. Exclusion of a patient resulted from uncontrolled infection, other autoimmune disease, pregnancy or lactation. The diagnoses drew upon clinical symptoms, serum thyroxine and TRAb, thyroid ultrasound and orbital computed tomography. Remarks on this clonotype: Its specificity is unknown. A read error may be the cause here, since a much bigger clone is one base away.

This CDR3 region has 12 residues. Trimming removed 6 bases at V and 4 bases at J, with 7 bases between. The germline CDR1 and CDR2 sequences are MDHEN and SYDVKM. Study conclusions and caveats: A 13 V-J model separated ophthalmopathy from stable hyperthyroidism.

There were TCR beta CDR3 regions amplified from RNA transcripts. The HTBI primer set served for first-round RT-PCR of the TCR CDR3. Using its own MiXCR run on the multiplex PCR reads, TCRdb lists one record per CDR3 protein. The sample has nearly 750,000 distinct CDR3 sequences, roughly a third seen once. V usage is TRBV28 and J usage is TRBJ1-5; no clear D gene. Sequencing used blood. The receptor was derived from a woman in her 40s with Graves' hyperthyroidism. DNA for the CDR3: TGTGCCAGCAGGGTAGAAAATCAGCCCCAGCATTTT. Translated: CASRVENQPQHF.